This is a list of T cell receptor beta chains from one sample in a study of Ad26.COV2.S vaccination and SARS-CoV-2 variants. Some clones are missing from TCRdb's copy, which holds only in-frame ones; the method was immunoSEQ multiplex PCR. The table lists some 250,000 clones, 88% of them singletons. This specimen was peripheral blood, taken in a trial of Ad26.COV2.S vaccine versus placebo. The source of these receptors is a person aged 18-65 years who received the Ad26.COV2.S COVID-19 vaccine or a placebo. Both conserved end residues are part of each CDR3. D genes are given only for firm matches. Size values are once, few and many counts, or a class for expanded clones, and some rows have none.

V	D	J	size	DNA	CDR3
TRBV10-1	.	TRBJ2-7	.	TGCGCCAGCAGTCCGGACAGTTTTACCTACGAGCAGTACTTC	CASSPDSFTYEQYF
TRBV15	.	TRBJ1-1	few	TGTGCCACCAGCAGTGGGGAAATAGTTAAAGCTGAAGCTTTCTTT	CATSSGEIVKAEAFF
TRBV19	.	TRBJ2-7	.	TGTGCCAGTAGCTCCACTAGGGCGAACTACGAGCAGTACTTC	CASSSTRANYEQYF
TRBV5-4	TRBD1	TRBJ2-2	.	TGTGCCAGCAACTCAGGGGTTGACCCGGGACAGGGAAAGACCGGGGAGCTGTTTTTT	CASNSGVDPGQGKTGELFF
TRBV2	.	TRBJ2-7	.	TGTGCCAGCAGGCACTTGGGACAAGGGGATGAATACGAGCAGTACTTC	CASRHLGQGDEYEQYF
TRBV4-3	.	TRBJ2-7	.	TGCGCCAGCAGCCAGGGATTCGGAGGGCAGTACTTC	CASSQGFGGQYF
TRBV7-8	.	TRBJ2-3	few	TGTGCCAGCAGCTTAGGTCGTAGGGGAGCAGATACGCAGTATTTT	CASSLGRRGADTQYF
TRBV28	.	TRBJ1-5	.	TGTGCGAGCCTAGGGGAGGGAGGCAATCAGCCCCAGCATTTT	CASLGEGGNQPQHF
TRBV27	.	TRBJ1-1	.	TGTGCCAGCAGTTTATCCCTTATCGGGGGAAACACTGAAGCTTTCTTT	CASSLSLIGGNTEAFF
TRBV30	TRBD1	TRBJ2-5	.	TGTGCCTGGGGCCCAGGGGGCGTAGAGACCCAGTACTTC	CAWGPGGVETQYF
TRBV28	TRBD1	TRBJ2-7	.	TGTGCCAGCACCTCGCCGCCTGGGACAGGGATTTTTTACGAGCAGTACTTC	CASTSPPGTGIFYEQYF
TRBV3-1/TRBV3-2	.	TRBJ2-7	.	TGTGCCAGCAGCCAAAACCCGGACGGGTCCTACGAGCAGTACTTC	CASSQNPDGSYEQYF
TRBV6-5	.	TRBJ2-7	once	TGTGCCAGCAGTTACTCGATTATGGCCCTAGGAGAGCAGTACTTC	CASSYSIMALGEQYF
TRBV24-1	TRBD1	TRBJ1-1	few	TGTGCCACCAATCGAGAGATTAGGACAGGGAACACTGAAGCTTTCTTT	CATNREIRTGNTEAFF
TRBV28	.	TRBJ2-5	.	TGTGCCAGCAGTACAGGACTCCAAGAGACCCAGTACTTC	CASSTGLQETQYF